These T cell receptor beta chains were read from a single sample in a study of blood T cell repertoires in COVID-19. Sequencing used immunoSEQ multiplex PCR; TCRdb keeps in-frame clones, though not all of them. Of roughly 180,000 clones in the sample, under 90% were seen once. Material: PBMCs or T cells enriched from blood (not recorded which). Every receptor here comes from a man between 60 and 75 years old who had recovered from COVID-19. Each CDR3 is given with its conserved first and last residue. D genes are given only for firm matches. Expanded clones get a size class; other rows say once, few or many, or leave the size out.

>TRBV24-1|TRBD2|TRBJ2-1|-
TGTGCCACCAGTGATGACCCGGGACTAGCGGGAGGTGAGCAGTTCTTC
CATSDDPGLAGGEQFF
>TRBV18|TRBD1|TRBJ2-2|once
TGTGCCAGCCCTGGACAGGGGGCGACTAGCGGGGAGCTGTTTTTT
CASPGQGATSGELFF
>TRBV6-5|-|TRBJ2-2|-
TGTGCCAGCACCCCAGGGGTGAACACCGGGGAGCTGTTTTTT
CASTPGVNTGELFF
>TRBV7-6|-|TRBJ1-4|few
TGTGCCAGCAGCCCCCGGGGGGGCGAAAAACTGTTTTTT
CASSPRGGEKLFF
>TRBV2|-|TRBJ1-2|-
TGTGCCAGCAAGGAGGACCTCGATTATGGCTACACCTTC
CASKEDLDYGYTF
>TRBV6-1|-|TRBJ1-3|-
TGTGCCAGCAGTGAAGATTTGCAGGGAAGGTTTGGAAACACCATATATTTT
CASSEDLQGRFGNTIYF
>TRBV6-5|-|TRBJ2-7|-
TGTGCCAGCAGTCTTCAGGGGAACGAGCAGTACTTC
CASSLQGNEQYF
>TRBV28|-|TRBJ2-2|-
TGTGCCAGCAGTCCTGTCAGGGAATCCGGGGAGCTGTTTTTT
CASSPVRESGELFF
>TRBV6-5|-|TRBJ2-1|-
TGTGCCAGCAGGATAGCAGGGTACGAGCAGTTCTTC
CASRIAGYEQFF
>TRBV2|TRBD2|TRBJ2-3|-
TGTGCCAGCAGTGAGGGACTAGCCACAGATACGCAGTATTTT
CASSEGLATDTQYF
>TRBV19|-|TRBJ2-2|-
TGTGCCACCAGGGGCGGGGAGCTGTTTTTT
CATRGGELFF
>TRBV7-7|TRBD1|TRBJ2-2|-
TGTGCTAGCAGCTTAAGGACAGGGACCGGGGAGCTGTTTTTT
CASSLRTGTGELFF
>TRBV14|TRBD1|TRBJ1-4|-
TGTGCCAGCAGCCAAGATAAAGGGACAGGTTGGGAAAAACTGTTTTTT
CASSQDKGTGWEKLFF
>TRBV24-1|-|TRBJ1-5|-
TGTGCCACCGGAGGAGGGGCGGGTCAGCCCCAGCATTTT
CATGGGAGQPQHF
>TRBV30|TRBD1|TRBJ1-2|few
TGTGCCTGGCGTCTTTCTACAGGGGCGAGGGGTGGCTACACCTTC
CAWRLSTGARGGYTF